Described below is a single TCR beta chain sequence and its context. The data originate from a study of blood T cell repertoires in COVID-19. About the research overall: Collection of acute and convalescent COVID-19 samples took place in the United States, Italy and Spain. PBMCs, B-cell-depleted T cells, or T cells provided the cDNA or gDNA that made up the material.

Followed longitudinally, the Seattle patients had been enrolled during active infection. V was pared by 4 bases and J by 3 bases, with 12 bases between. Germline CDR1 and CDR2: MDHEN and SYDVKM. The CDR3 covers 15 residues. Original methodology: Researchers report that nucleated cell counts were estimated from reference gene primer amplification. This table comes from immunoSEQ multiplex PCR, and its TCRdb copy is limited to in-frame clones, with some not included. V, J and clone size reflect that table, while D and trimming were determined from the DNA. The sample carries about 170,000 clones, around nine tenths recorded once.

Sequences were obtained from peripheral blood. The gene calls are TRBV28 and TRBJ2-2, with D possibly being TRBD2 (6 bases). This TCR derives from a woman over 75 with COVID-19, enrolled during active disease. The CDR3 DNA reads TGTGCCAGCAGTTGGCGGGGTTGGGACACCGGGGAGCTGTTTTTT. Its protein is CASSWRGWDTGELFF.